This record covers a single TCR beta chain. Its antigen remains unidentified. This sample is part of a study of cytomegalovirus exposure and HLA in healthy donors. Study outcomes and limitations: A later analysis showed that HLA-associated TCR beta chains had undergone more clonal expansion than equally common others.

With 60 Vbeta and 13 Jbeta primers, the PCR was carried out. The table came from immunoSEQ multiplex PCR; TCRdb's copy has only in-frame clones and leaves some out. The sample records about 140,000 clones, about 75% being singletons. The V and J ends lost 2 bases and 5 bases, in that order; junction bases with no gene match: 6. The CDR3 has 16 residues. Germline values: CDR1 SGHTA, CDR2 FQGNSA. Specimen: PBMCs. The origin of this receptor is a man aged 30 to 45 in good health and CMV-seronegative. The rearrangement joins TRBV7-2 to TRBJ2-1; 10 bases map to TRBD2. The DNA for the CDR3 is TGTGCCAGCAGCTTAAGAAGAGCGGGGGGGGACAATGAGCAGTTCTTC. As protein: CASSLRRAGGDNEQFF.